This entry features one T cell receptor beta chain sequence. Sequenced by immunoSEQ multiplex PCR; TCRdb stores in-frame clones only, minus some. The repertoire holds fewer than 200,000 clones, with 90% to 95% as singletons. This sample is part of a study of control samples from healthy donors and cancer patients. The V and J ends lost 2 bases and 7 bases respectively, with 8 bases between them. CDR3 length equals 13 residues. This chain uses TRBV12-3 or TRBV12-4 with TRBJ1-4; D is undetermined. The clonotype was recovered from a man aged 30 to 45 in good health. Sequenced: blood. The CDR3 reads CASSLRVSEKLFF. CDR3 DNA sequence: TGTGCCAGCAGTTTACGGGTGTCTGAAAAACTGTTTTTT.